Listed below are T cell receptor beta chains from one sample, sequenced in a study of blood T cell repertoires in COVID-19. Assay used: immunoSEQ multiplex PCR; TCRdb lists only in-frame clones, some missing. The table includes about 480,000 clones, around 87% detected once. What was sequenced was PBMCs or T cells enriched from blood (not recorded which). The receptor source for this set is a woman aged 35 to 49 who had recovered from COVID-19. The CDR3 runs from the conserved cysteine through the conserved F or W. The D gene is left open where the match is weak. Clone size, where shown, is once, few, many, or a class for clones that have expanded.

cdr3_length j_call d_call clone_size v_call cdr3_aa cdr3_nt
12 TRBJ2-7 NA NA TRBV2 CASSEASYEQYF TGTGCCAGCAGTGAGGCTAGTTACGAGCAGTACTTC
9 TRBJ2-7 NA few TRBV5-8 CAGSYEQYF TGTGCCGGTAGCTACGAGCAGTACTTC
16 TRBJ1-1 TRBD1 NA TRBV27 CASSTPRGRGNTEAFF TGTGCCAGCAGTACGCCCAGGGGGCGGGGGAACACTGAAGCTTTCTTT
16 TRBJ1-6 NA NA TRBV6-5 CASSYGQSGNLSPLHF TGTGCCAGCAGTTACGGCCAGTCGGGAAATTTGTCACCCCTCCACTTT
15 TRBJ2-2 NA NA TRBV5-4 CASSSKQGNTGELFF TGTGCCAGCAGCTCAAAACAGGGGAACACCGGGGAGCTGTTTTTT
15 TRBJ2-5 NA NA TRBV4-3 CASSQDLAATGTQYF TGCGCCAGCAGCCAAGATTTGGCGGCAACAGGGACCCAGTACTTC
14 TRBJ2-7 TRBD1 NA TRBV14 CASSRGQGLDEQYF TGTGCCAGCAGCAGGGGACAGGGATTAGACGAGCAGTACTTC
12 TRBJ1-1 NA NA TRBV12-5 CASALLATEAFF TGTGCTAGTGCCCTCTTAGCCACTGAAGCTTTCTTT
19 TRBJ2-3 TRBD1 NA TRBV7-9 CASSSITGQTDFYTDTQYF TGTGCCAGCAGCTCAATCACGGGACAGACGGATTTTTACACAGATACGCAGTATTTT
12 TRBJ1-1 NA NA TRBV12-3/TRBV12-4 CASSLGATKAFF TGTGCCAGCAGTTTAGGTGCGACTAAAGCTTTCTTT
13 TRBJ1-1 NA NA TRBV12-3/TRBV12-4 CASSRQANTEAFF TGTGCCAGCAGTCGACAGGCGAACACTGAAGCTTTCTTT
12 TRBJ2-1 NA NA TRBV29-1 CSVEVLRGEQFF TGCAGCGTTGAAGTCCTTCGGGGAGAGCAGTTCTTC
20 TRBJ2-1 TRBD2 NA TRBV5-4 CASSAPVTSGRPRVGNEQFF TGTGCCAGCAGCGCGCCGGTGACTAGCGGGAGGCCTCGGGTGGGCAATGAGCAGTTCTTC
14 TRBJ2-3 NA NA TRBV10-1 CASSGLASTDTQYF TGCGCCAGCAGTGGGCTGGCTAGCACAGATACGCAGTATTTT
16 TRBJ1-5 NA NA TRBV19 CASSLPTAYSNQPQHF TGTGCCAGTAGTCTCCCGACAGCGTATAGCAATCAGCCCCAGCATTTT
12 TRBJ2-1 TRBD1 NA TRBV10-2 CASNQQGNEQFF TGCGCCAGCAACCAACAGGGGAATGAGCAGTTCTTC
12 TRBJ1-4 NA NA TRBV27 CASSAQDQQLFF TGTGCCAGCAGTGCACAGGACCAACAACTGTTTTTT
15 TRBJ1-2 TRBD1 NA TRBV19 CASRPRQGASYGYTF TGTGCCAGTAGGCCACGACAGGGGGCAAGCTATGGCTACACCTTC
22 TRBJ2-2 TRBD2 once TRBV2 CASSEVGEWLAGERVNTGELFF TGTGCCAGCAGTGAGGTGGGAGAATGGCTAGCGGGAGAACGCGTAAACACCGGGGAGCTGTTTTTT
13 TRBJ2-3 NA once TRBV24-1 CATGSGLTDTQYF TGTGCCACCGGGAGCGGTTTGACAGATACGCAGTATTTT
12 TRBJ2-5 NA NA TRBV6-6 CASSLFKETQYF TGTGCCAGCAGCCTGTTTAAAGAGACCCAGTACTTC
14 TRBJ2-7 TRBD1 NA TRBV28 CASTTGGEVYEQYF TGTGCCAGCACAACAGGGGGCGAGGTCTACGAGCAGTACTTC
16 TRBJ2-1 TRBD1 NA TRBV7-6 CASSPQGARIYNEQFF TGTGCCAGCAGCCCACAGGGGGCGAGGATTTACAATGAGCAGTTCTTC
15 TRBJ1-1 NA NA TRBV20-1 CSASFGGTPNTEAFF TGCAGTGCTAGTTTTGGTGGGACACCAAACACTGAAGCTTTCTTT